These T cell receptor beta chains were read from a single sample in a study of T cells after yellow fever vaccination. TCRdb redid the calling of the 5' RACE reads with MiXCR, one entry per CDR3 protein. The profile shows about 550,000 distinct CDR3 sequences, about 19% of them singletons. The specimen comprised PBMCs, sampled 15 days after the yellow fever booster vaccination. Receptors were obtained from a man younger than 45 who received the YFV17D yellow fever vaccine. Each CDR3 is given with its conserved first and last residue. A D gene is named only where the DNA matches it firmly.

J gene | V gene | D gene | CDR3 protein
TRBJ1-1 | TRBV7-9 | NA | CASSLDNTEAFF
TRBJ2-7 | TRBV2 | NA | CASIPPVRFWGEQYF
TRBJ2-7 | TRBV6-5 | NA | CAIQRPGSEQYF
TRBJ2-7 | TRBV20-1 | TRBD2 | CSARDRDYYEQYF
TRBJ1-4 | TRBV20-1 | TRBD1 | CSAGGQGNEKLFF
TRBJ2-5 | TRBV20-1 | NA | CSPLGGEETQYF
TRBJ2-1 | TRBV5-1 | NA | CASSLWGETISYNEQFF
TRBJ2-1 | TRBV29-1 | NA | CSVGGYNEQFF
TRBJ2-5 | TRBV20-1 | NA | CSARVASETQYF
TRBJ1-5 | TRBV4-3 | NA | CASSQVAGGNQPQHF
TRBJ2-7 | TRBV20-1 | NA | CSASPRYEQYF
TRBJ2-7 | TRBV20-1 | NA | CSASNPGSGYEQYF
TRBJ2-1 | TRBV6-1 | NA | CASSPETTPSKQFF
TRBJ2-7 | TRBV6-2/TRBV6-3 | NA | CASSYSRGSGEQYF
TRBJ1-2 | TRBV4-3 | NA | CASSQEWGISRYGYTF
TRBJ2-7 | TRBV29-1 | NA | CSVRNRERLYEQYF
TRBJ2-1 | TRBV4-2 | NA | CASSETTNEQFF
TRBJ2-1 | TRBV10-3 | TRBD2 | CAISDGGRADEQFF
TRBJ2-1 | TRBV7-9 | NA | CASSLLSNEQFF
TRBJ2-7 | TRBV18 | NA | CASSPSRVLYEQYF
TRBJ2-7 | TRBV7-2 | NA | CASSLKGTPAYEQYF
TRBJ2-7 | TRBV21-1 | NA | CASSVSSGRLYEQYF
TRBJ2-3 | TRBV7-2 | NA | CASTPQRGRFSTDTQYF
TRBJ2-1 | TRBV7-8 | NA | CASTSTEGLVGQFF
TRBJ2-1 | TRBV11-1 | NA | CASSLAYVGSEQFF
TRBJ2-3 | TRBV7-3 | NA | CASSPYPRADTQYF
TRBJ2-1 | TRBV7-2 | NA | CASLMGVGSSYNEQFF
TRBJ2-1 | TRBV20-1 | TRBD1 | CSAIAGQGVYNEQFF
TRBJ2-2 | TRBV4-3 | NA | CASSQQTGELFF
TRBJ1-2 | TRBV7-9 | NA | CASSSGQMHGYTF
TRBJ2-5 | TRBV7-9 | TRBD1 | CASSAGTGLETQYF
TRBJ2-5 | TRBV10-3 | NA | CAISGSEETQYF
TRBJ1-3 | TRBV10-3 | NA | CAISEERGNTIYF
TRBJ2-1 | TRBV7-2 | NA | CASALAETYNEQFF
TRBJ1-2 | TRBV28 | TRBD1 | CAARNRGSNYGYTF
TRBJ2-5 | TRBV5-1 | TRBD1 | CASRPGQGTETQYF
TRBJ1-4 | TRBV5-1 | NA | CASSLEDVSKEKLFF
TRBJ2-1 | TRBV5-4 | NA | CASSLEGGFYNEQFF
TRBJ2-3 | TRBV7-3 | NA | CASSIGKSIDTQYF
TRBJ1-2 | TRBV12-3/TRBV12-4 | TRBD1 | CASTRTGLDYGYTF
TRBJ1-1 | TRBV6-2/TRBV6-3 | NA | CASSSGEKGVLNTEAFF
TRBJ2-5 | TRBV29-1 | NA | CSVGGERYRDEETQYF
TRBJ1-2 | TRBV5-1 | NA | CASSPEGTNYGYTF
TRBJ2-7 | TRBV4-2 | NA | CASSQEEGGMGIYEQYF